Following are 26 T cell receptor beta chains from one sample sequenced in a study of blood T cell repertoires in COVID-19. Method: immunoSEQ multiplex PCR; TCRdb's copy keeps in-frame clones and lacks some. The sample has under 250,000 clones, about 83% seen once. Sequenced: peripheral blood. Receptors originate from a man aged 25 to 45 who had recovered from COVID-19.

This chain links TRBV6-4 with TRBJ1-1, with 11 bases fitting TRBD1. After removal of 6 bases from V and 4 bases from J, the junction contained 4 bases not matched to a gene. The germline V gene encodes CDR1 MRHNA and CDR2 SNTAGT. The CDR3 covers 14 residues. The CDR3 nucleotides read TGTGCCAGCAGCCCCGGGACAGGGGGCACTGAAGCTTTCTTT. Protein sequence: CASSPGTGGTEAFF.

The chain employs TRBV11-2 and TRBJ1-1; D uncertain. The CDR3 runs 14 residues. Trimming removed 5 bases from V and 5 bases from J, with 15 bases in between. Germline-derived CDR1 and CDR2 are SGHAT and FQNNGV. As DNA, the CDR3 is TGTGCCAGCAGCATGGACCTTCGAGGGACTGAAGCTTTCTTT. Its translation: CASSMDLRGTEAFF.

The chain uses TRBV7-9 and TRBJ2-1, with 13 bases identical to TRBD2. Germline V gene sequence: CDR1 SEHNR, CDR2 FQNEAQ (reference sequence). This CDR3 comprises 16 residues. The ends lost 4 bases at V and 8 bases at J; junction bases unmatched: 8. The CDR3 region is CASSSLAGGPRDEQFF. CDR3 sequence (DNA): TGTGCCAGCAGCTCACTAGCGGGGGGGCCGAGGGATGAGCAGTTCTTC. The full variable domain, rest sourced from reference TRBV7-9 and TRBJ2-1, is DTGVSQNPRHKITKRGQNVTFRCDPISEHNRLYWYRQTLGQGPEFLTYFQNEAQLEKSRLLSDRFSAERPKGSFSTLEIQRTEQGDSAMYLCASSSLAGGPRDEQFFGPGTRLTVL.

CDR3: CASSRGNTEAFF. CDR3 DNA sequence: TGTGCCAGCAGCCGGGGGAACACTGAAGCTTTCTTT. This chain links TRBV7-9 with TRBJ1-1, with no clear D. Trimming stripped 5 bases from V and 1 base from J, with 5 bases between. Germline CDR1 SEHNR, CDR2 FQNEAQ (reference sequence). This CDR3 is built from 12 residues. The full variable domain, rest sourced from reference TRBV7-9 and TRBJ1-1, is DTGVSQNPRHKITKRGQNVTFRCDPISEHNRLYWYRQTLGQGPEFLTYFQNEAQLEKSRLLSDRFSAERPKGSFSTLEIQRTEQGDSAMYLCASSRGNTEAFFGQGTRLTVV.

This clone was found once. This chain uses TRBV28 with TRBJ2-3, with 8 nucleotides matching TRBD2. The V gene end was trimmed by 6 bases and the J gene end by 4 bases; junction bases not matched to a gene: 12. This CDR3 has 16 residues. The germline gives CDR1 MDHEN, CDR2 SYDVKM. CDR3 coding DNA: TGTGCCAGCAGGACCCACGGCAGCGGGGGTGCAGATACGCAGTATTTT. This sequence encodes CASRTHGSGGADTQYF.

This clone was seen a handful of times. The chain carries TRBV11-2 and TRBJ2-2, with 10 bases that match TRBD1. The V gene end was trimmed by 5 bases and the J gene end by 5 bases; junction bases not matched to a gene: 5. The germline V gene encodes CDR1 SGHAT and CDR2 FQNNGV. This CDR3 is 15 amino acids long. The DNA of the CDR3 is TGTGCCAGCAGCCGACAGGGGGCGAGGACCGGGGAGCTGTTTTTT. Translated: CASSRQGARTGELFF.

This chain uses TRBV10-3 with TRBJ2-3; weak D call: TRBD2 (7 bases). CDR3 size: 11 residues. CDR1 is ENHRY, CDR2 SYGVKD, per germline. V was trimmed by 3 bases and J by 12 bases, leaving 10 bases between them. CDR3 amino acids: CAISDGGGQYF. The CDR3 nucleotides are TGTGCCATCAGTGACGGCGGGGGCCAGTATTTT.

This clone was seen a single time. This CDR3 is CARSSGQGAYNEQFF. The CDR3, as DNA: TGTGCCAGAAGTAGTGGACAGGGTGCTTACAATGAGCAGTTCTTC. The V and J genes are TRBV5-3 and TRBJ2-1; 8 bases fit TRBD1. TRBV5-3 is an open reading frame, and its role is uncertain. There are 15 residues in the CDR3. With V trimmed by 5 bases and J by 4 bases, 8 bases remained unmatched.

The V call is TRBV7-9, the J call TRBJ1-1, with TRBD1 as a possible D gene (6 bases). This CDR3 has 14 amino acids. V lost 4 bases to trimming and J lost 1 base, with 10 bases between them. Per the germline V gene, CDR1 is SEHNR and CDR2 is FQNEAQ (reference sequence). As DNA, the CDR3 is TGTGCCAGCAGCTCCAGGGGACCGAACACTGAAGCTTTCTTT. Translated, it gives CASSSRGPNTEAFF.

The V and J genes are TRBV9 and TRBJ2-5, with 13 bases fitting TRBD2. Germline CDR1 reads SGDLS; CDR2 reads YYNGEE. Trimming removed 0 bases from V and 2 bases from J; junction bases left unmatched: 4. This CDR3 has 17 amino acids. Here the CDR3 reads CASSVGGLAGLQETQYF. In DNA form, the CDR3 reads TGTGCCAGCAGCGTAGGGGGACTAGCGGGGCTACAAGAGACCCAGTACTTC.

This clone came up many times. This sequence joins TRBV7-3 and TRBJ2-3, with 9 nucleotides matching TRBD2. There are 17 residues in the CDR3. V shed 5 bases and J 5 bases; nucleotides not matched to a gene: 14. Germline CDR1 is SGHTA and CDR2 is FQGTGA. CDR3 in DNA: TGTGCCAGCAGCCCCCCCGGGGCTAGCGGGGAATTAGATACGCAGTATTTT. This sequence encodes CASSPPGASGELDTQYF. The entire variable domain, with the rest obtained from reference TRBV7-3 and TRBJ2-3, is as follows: GAGVSQTPSNKVTEKGKYVELRCDPISGHTALYWYRQSLGQGPEFLIYFQGTGAADDSGLPNDRFFAVRPEGSVSTLKIQRTERGDSAVYLCASSPPGASGELDTQYFGPGTRLTVL.

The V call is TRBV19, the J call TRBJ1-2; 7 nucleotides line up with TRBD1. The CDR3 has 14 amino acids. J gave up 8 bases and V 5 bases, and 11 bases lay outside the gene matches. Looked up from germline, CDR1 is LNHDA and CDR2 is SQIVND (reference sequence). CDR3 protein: CASSSTGRRGGYTF. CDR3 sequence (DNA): TGTGCCAGTAGTTCGACAGGGAGAAGAGGGGGCTACACCTTC.

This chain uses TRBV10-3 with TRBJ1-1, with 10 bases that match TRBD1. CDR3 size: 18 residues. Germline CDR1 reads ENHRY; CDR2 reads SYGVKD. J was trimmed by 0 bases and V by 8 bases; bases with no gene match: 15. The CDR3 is CAISERWTGGIMNTEAFF. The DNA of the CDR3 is TGTGCCATCTCCGAAAGGTGGACAGGGGGGATCATGAACACTGAAGCTTTCTTT.

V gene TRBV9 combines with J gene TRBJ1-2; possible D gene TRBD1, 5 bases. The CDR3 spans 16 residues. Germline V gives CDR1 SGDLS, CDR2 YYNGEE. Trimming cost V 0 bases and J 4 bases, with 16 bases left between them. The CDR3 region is CASSVAPGRQSYGYTF. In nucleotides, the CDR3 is TGTGCCAGCAGCGTAGCCCCAGGGAGGCAGAGCTATGGCTACACCTTC.

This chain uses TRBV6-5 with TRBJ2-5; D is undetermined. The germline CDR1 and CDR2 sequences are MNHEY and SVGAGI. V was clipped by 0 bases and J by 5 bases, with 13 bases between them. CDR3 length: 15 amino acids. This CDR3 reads CASSYSRGPVETQYF. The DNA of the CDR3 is TGTGCCAGCAGTTACTCGCGCGGCCCAGTCGAGACCCAGTACTTC.

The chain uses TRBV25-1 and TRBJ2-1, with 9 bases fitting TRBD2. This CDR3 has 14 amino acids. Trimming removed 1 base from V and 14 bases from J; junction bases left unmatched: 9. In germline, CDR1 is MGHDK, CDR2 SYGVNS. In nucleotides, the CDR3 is TGTGCCAGCAGTGAATGGGAGGCGGGAGGGGGGGAGTTCTTC. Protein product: CASSEWEAGGGEFF.

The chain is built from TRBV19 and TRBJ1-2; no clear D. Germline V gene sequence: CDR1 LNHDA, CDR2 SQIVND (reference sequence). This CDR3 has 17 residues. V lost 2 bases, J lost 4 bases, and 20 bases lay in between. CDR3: CASSISSVAPVAYGYTF. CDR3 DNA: TGTGCCAGTAGTATATCTTCCGTAGCCCCTGTCGCCTATGGCTACACCTTC. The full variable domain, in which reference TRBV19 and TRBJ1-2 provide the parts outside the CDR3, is DGGITQSPKYLFRKEGQNVTLSCEQNLNHDAMYWYRQDPGQGLRLIYYSQIVNDFQKGDIAEGYSVSREKKESFPLTVTSAQKNPTAFYLCASSISSVAPVAYGYTFGSGTRLTVV.

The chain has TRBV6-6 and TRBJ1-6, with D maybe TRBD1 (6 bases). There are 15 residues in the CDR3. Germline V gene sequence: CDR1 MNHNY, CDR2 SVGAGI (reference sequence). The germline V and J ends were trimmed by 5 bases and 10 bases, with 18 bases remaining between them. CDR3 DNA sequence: TGTGCCAGCAGTACCGTGAAGGGGGGGCAGTCACCCCTCCACTTT. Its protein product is CASSTVKGGQSPLHF.

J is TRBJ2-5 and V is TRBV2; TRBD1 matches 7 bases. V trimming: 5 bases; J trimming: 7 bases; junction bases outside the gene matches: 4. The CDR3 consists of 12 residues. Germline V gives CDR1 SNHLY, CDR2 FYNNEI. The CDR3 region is CASSQGDRTQYF. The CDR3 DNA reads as TGTGCCAGCAGTCAGGGGGATAGGACCCAGTACTTC.

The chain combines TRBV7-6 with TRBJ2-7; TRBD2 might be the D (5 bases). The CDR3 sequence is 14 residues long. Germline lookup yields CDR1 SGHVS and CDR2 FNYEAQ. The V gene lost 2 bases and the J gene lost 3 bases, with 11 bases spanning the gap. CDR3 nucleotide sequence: TGTGCCAGCAGCTTACCGGGGAACGGCTACGAGCAGTACTTC. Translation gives CASSLPGNGYEQYF.

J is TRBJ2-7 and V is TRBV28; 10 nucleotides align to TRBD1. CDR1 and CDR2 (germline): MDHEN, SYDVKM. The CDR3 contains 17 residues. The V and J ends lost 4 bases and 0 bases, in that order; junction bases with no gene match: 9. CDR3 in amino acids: CASSSFRTGGGSYEQYV. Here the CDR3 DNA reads TGTGCCAGCAGTTCTTTTCGGACAGGGGGGGGCTCCTACGAGCAGTACGTC.

The CDR3 region has the DNA TGTGCCAGCACGCCGGACAGGGAAGATGGCTACACCTTC. It is translated as CASTPDREDGYTF. This rearrangement joins TRBV28 to TRBJ1-2; 8 positions agree with TRBD1. The trim removed 7 bases at V and 6 bases at J, leaving 7 bases unmatched. From germline, CDR1 is MDHEN and CDR2 SYDVKM. This CDR3 has 13 amino acids.

CDR3 loop: CASSLSGGNNEKLFF. CDR3 DNA sequence: TGTGCCAGCAGCTTGTCAGGCGGGAACAATGAAAAACTGTTTTTT. V usage is TRBV5-4 and J usage is TRBJ1-4; D call uncertain. Germline-derived CDR1 and CDR2 are SGHNT and YYREEE (reference sequence). CDR3 length: 15 amino acids. Trimming removed 1 base at V and 5 bases at J, with 12 bases between.

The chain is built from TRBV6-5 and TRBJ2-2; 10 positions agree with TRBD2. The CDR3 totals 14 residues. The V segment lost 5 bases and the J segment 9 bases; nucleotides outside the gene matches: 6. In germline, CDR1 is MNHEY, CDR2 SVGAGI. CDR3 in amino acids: CASSPQRGGRELFF. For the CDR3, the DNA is TGTGCCAGCAGTCCTCAGCGGGGGGGAAGGGAGCTGTTTTTT.

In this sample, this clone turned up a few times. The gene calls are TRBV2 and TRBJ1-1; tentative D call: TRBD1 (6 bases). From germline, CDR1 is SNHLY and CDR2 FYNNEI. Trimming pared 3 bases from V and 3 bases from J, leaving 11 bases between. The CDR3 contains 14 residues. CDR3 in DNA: TGTGCCAGCAGTGATCCAACAGGGTACACTGAAGCTTTCTTT. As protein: CASSDPTGYTEAFF.

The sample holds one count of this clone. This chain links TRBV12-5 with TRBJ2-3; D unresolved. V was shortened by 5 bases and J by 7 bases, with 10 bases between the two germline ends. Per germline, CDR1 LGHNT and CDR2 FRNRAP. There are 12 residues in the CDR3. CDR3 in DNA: TGTGCTAGTGGTCCAGACGGGTATACGCAGTATTTT. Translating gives CASGPDGYTQYF.